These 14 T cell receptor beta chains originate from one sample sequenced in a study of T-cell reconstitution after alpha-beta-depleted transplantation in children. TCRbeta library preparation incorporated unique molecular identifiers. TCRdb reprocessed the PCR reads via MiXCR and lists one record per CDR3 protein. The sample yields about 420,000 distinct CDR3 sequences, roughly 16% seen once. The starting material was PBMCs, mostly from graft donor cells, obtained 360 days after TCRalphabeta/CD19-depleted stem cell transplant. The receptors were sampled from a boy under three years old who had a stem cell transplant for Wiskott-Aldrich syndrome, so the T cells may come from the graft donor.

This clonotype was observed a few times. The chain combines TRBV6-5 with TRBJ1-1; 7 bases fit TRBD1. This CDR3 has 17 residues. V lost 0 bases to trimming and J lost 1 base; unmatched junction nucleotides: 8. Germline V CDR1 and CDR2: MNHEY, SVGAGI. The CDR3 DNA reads TGTGCCAGCAGTTACTCCCGACCGACAGGGCGGAACACTGAAGCTTTCTTT. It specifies CASSYSRPTGRNTEAFF.

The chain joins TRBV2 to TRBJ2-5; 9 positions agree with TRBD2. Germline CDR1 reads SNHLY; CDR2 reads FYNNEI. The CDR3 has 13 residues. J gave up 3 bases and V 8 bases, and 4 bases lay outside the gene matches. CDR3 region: CASGRTSEETQYF. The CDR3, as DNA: TGTGCCAGCGGGCGGACTAGCGAAGAGACCCAGTACTTC.

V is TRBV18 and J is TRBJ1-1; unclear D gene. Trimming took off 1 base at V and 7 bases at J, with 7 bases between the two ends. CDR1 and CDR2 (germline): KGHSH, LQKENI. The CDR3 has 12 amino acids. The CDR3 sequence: CASSPRHFEAFF. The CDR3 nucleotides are TGTGCCAGCTCACCACGACACTTTGAAGCTTTCTTT.

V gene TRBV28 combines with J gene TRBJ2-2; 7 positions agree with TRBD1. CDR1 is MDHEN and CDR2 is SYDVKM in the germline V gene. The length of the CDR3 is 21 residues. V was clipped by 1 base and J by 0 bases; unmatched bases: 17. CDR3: CASSLFPGTERFFANTGELFF. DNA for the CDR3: TGTGCCAGCAGTTTATTCCCCGGGACAGAGAGATTCTTCGCGAACACCGGGGAGCTGTTTTTT.

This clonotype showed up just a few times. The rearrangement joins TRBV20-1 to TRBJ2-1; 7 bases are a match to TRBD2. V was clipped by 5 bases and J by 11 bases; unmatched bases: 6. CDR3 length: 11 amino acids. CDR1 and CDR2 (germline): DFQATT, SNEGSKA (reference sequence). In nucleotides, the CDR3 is TGCAGTGCTCCCTCCGGGACTAAGCAGTTCTTC. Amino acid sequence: CSAPSGTKQFF.

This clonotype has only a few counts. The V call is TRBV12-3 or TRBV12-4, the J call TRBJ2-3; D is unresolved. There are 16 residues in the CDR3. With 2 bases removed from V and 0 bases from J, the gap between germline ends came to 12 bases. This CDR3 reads CASSLSRVFSTDTQYF. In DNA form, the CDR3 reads TGTGCCAGCAGTTTATCCCGAGTCTTTAGCACAGATACGCAGTATTTT.

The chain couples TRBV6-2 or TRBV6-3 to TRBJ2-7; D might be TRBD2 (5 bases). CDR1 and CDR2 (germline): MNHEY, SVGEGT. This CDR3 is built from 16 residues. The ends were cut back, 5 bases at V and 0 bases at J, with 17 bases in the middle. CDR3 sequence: CASSPRGSGSSYEQYF. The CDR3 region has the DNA TGTGCCAGCAGTCCCCGGGGAAGCGGCAGCTCCTACGAGCAGTACTTC.

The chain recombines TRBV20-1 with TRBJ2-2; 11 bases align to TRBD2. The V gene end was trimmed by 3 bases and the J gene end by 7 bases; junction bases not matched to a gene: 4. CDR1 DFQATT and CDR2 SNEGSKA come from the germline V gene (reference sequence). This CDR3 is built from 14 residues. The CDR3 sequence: CSARLAGGGGELFF. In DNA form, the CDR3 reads TGCAGTGCTAGGCTAGCGGGAGGCGGCGGGGAGCTGTTTTTT.

This CDR3 is CASNGLYGYTF. CDR3 DNA: TGTGCCAGCAACGGACTGTATGGCTACACCTTC. The genes are TRBV12-3 or TRBV12-4 and TRBJ1-2; D is ambiguous. V was cut by 7 bases and J by 5 bases, with 8 bases left in between. The CDR3 totals 11 residues.

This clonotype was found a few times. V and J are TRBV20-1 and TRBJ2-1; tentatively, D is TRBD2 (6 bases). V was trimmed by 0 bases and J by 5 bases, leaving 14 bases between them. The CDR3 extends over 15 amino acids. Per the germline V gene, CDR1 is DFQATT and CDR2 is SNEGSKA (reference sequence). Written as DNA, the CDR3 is TGCAGTGCTAGAGATCCCCTGCGGGGTAACAATGAGCAGTTCTTC. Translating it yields CSARDPLRGNNEQFF.

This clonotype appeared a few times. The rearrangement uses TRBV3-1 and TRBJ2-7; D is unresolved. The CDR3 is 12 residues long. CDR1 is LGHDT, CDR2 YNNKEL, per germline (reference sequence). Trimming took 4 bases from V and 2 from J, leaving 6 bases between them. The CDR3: CASSRRPYEQYF. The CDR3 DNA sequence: TGTGCCAGCAGCCGACGGCCCTACGAGCAGTACTTC.

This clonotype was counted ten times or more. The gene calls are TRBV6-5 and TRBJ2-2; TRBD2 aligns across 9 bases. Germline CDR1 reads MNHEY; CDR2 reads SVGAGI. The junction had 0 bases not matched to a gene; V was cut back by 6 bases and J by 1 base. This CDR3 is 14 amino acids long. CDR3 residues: CASRAGGNTGELFF. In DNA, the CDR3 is TGTGCCAGCAGAGCGGGGGGGAACACCGGGGAGCTGTTTTTT.

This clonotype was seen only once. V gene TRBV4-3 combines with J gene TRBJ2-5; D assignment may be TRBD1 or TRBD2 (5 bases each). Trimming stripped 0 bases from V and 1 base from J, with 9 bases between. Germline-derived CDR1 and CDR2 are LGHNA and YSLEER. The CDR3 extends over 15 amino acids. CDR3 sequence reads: CASSQDLGTQETQYF. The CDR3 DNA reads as TGCGCCAGCAGCCAAGATCTGGGGACCCAAGAGACCCAGTACTTC.

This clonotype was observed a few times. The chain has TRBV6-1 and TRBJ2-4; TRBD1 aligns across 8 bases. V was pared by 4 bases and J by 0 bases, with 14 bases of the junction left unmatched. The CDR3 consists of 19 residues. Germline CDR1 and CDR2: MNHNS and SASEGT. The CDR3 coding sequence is TGTGCCAGCAGTGGCACTCAGGGGGCGCGGGGCCTAGCCAAAAACATTCAGTACTTC. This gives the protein CASSGTQGARGLAKNIQYF.